Following are 19 T cell receptor beta chains from one sample sequenced in a study of shared clonotypes between healthy human individuals. This table comes from immunoSEQ multiplex PCR, and its TCRdb copy is limited to in-frame clones, with some not included. This repertoire shows about 1.1 million clones, approximately 80% found once; its top ten account for 0.89%. Material: memory CD4+ T cells from PBMCs. Subset reported: CD45RA-negative fraction. The origin of the receptors is a man aged 18 to 29 in good health. Some clones in this sample may be carry-over from other donors' samples.

This clone was seen a handful of times. Being one base from a much bigger clone, this may be a read error. The sample carries other DNA sequences with the same CDR3. V usage is TRBV7-2 and J usage is TRBJ2-1; D is ambiguous. CDR3 length equals 13 residues. The V end lost 1 base, the J end lost 2 bases, and 3 bases lay between the germline ends. The germline V gene has CDR1 SGHTA and CDR2 FQGNSA. This CDR3 reads CASSLGAYNEQFF. CDR3 in DNA: TGTGCCAGCAGCTTAGGAGCCTACAATGAGCAGTTCTTC.

This CDR3 reads CASSPGRYNEQFF. CDR3 in DNA: TGTGCCAGCAGCCCTGGGCGCTACAATGAGCAGTTCTTC. The chain uses TRBV5-4 and TRBJ2-1, with D hard to call. The CDR3 sequence is 13 residues long. The V gene's germline CDR1 is SGHNT and CDR2 YYREEE (reference sequence). V lost 4 bases and J lost 3, with 8 bases in between.

The chain couples TRBV10-3 to TRBJ1-1; perhaps TRBD1 as D (5 bases). With 6 bases removed from V and 1 base from J, the gap between germline ends came to 12 bases. The CDR3 is 14 amino acids. The germline CDR1 and CDR2 sequences are ENHRY and SYGVKD. The CDR3: CAISQDTANTEAFF. The CDR3 DNA sequence: TGTGCCATCAGCCAGGACACAGCGAACACTGAAGCTTTCTTT.

This clone was picked up one time. The rearrangement joins TRBV28 to TRBJ1-5, with TRBD1 as a possible D gene (6 bases). V was shortened by 4 bases and J by 0 bases, with 13 bases between the two germline ends. This CDR3 has 16 residues. Germline CDR1 MDHEN, CDR2 SYDVKM. The CDR3 here is CASSSGTTFSNQPQHF. CDR3 nucleotide sequence: TGTGCCAGCAGTTCCGGGACAACATTTAGCAATCAGCCCCAGCATTTT. Full variable domain (missing parts from reference TRBV28 and TRBJ1-5): DVKVTQSSRYLVKRTGEKVFLECVQDMDHENMFWYRQDPGLGLRLIYFSYDVKMKEKGDIPEGYSVSREKKERFSLILESASTNQTSMYLCASSSGTTFSNQPQHFGDGTRLSIL.

Comments on this clone: A much bigger clone sits one base away, suggesting this may be a read error. Different DNA sequences within this sample yield the same CDR3. The chain recombines TRBV2 with TRBJ1-2, with TRBD1 identical over 7 bases. The CDR3 loop spans 13 amino acids. V dropped 6 bases and J dropped 8; count of bases not matched to a gene: 9. CDR1 SNHLY and CDR2 FYNNEI come from the germline V gene. CDR3 sequence reads: CASRPQTGQGYTF. CDR3 sequence (DNA): TGTGCCAGCAGACCTCAGACAGGGCAGGGCTACACCTTC.

This clone was seen just once. The same CDR3 arises from other DNA sequences in this sample as well. The chain carries TRBV6-6 and TRBJ2-7; maybe TRBD1 (5 bases). With 0 bases removed from V and 2 bases from J, the gap between germline ends came to 8 bases. Looked up from germline, CDR1 is MNHNY and CDR2 is SVGAGI (reference sequence). The CDR3 runs 14 residues. The CDR3 here is CASSYSAGTYEQYF. In DNA, the CDR3 is TGTGCCAGCAGTTACTCTGCAGGGACCTACGAGCAGTACTTC.

The chain has TRBV29-1 and TRBJ2-1; TRBD1 aligns across 8 bases. Germline values: CDR1 SQVTM, CDR2 ANQGSEA. The CDR3 extends over 12 amino acids. Trimming removed 6 bases from V and 7 bases from J; junction bases left unmatched: 5. The CDR3 spells CSVGQGGNEQFF. The CDR3 nucleotides read TGCAGCGTAGGACAGGGTGGGAATGAGCAGTTCTTC.

The chain couples TRBV5-8 to TRBJ2-7, with D perhaps assigned TRBD1 or TRBD2 (5 bases each). From germline, CDR1 is SGHTS and CDR2 YDEGEE. Trimming took 2 bases from V and 6 from J, leaving 12 bases between them. This CDR3 is 13 amino acids long. The CDR3 loop reads CASSFRGVGEQYF. The CDR3 DNA reads TGTGCCAGCAGCTTCAGAGGGGTGGGCGAGCAGTACTTC.

This chain joins TRBV5-8 and TRBJ2-7; D is ambiguous. This CDR3 contains 10 residues. Germline-derived CDR1 and CDR2 are SGHTS and YDEGEE. Between the trimmed V and J ends, which lost 6 bases and 6 bases, there was a span of 7 bases. CDR3 loop: CASTISEQYF. CDR3 nucleotide sequence: TGTGCCAGCACTATTTCCGAGCAGTACTTC.

This chain connects TRBV7-3 to TRBJ1-2, with 9 bases that match TRBD1. The J segment lost 8 bases and the V segment lost 3 bases, leaving 7 bases of the junction unmatched. Germline V gives CDR1 SGHTA, CDR2 FQGTGA. The CDR3 has 14 amino acids. The CDR3 region has the DNA TGTGCCAGCAGCTTCACAGGGGGCTCGGGAGGCTACACCTTC. Translation: CASSFTGGSGGYTF.

In DNA, the CDR3 is TGCGCCAGCAGTCAATCGCGGGGGCAGGGGTCGAGGGATCAGCCCCAGCATTTT. As protein: CASSQSRGQGSRDQPQHF. The V gene is TRBV23-1, the J gene TRBJ1-5; the D gene is possibly TRBD1 (6 bases). TRBV23-1 is known as an ORF, though its function is uncertain. Trimming took 0 bases from V and 5 from J, leaving 20 bases between them. The CDR3 covers 18 residues.

V usage is TRBV25-1 and J usage is TRBJ2-7, with unresolved D. V shed 1 base and J shed 4 bases, with 17 bases lying between them. The germline gives CDR1 MGHDK, CDR2 SYGVNS. CDR3 size: 16 residues. The CDR3 DNA reads as TGTGCCAGCAGTGAATCACGGTTAACAGTAGGTTACGAGCAGTACTTC. Amino acids: CASSESRLTVGYEQYF.

The chain combines TRBV11-1 with TRBJ2-7; D perhaps matches TRBD1 (6 bases). Germline V gene data show CDR1 as SGHAT and CDR2 as FQDESV (reference sequence). V dropped 1 base and J dropped 2 bases, with 12 bases sitting between them. The CDR3 totals 15 residues. The CDR3 reads CASSLEPGAPYEQYF. As DNA, the CDR3 is TGTGCCAGCAGCTTAGAGCCAGGGGCCCCCTACGAGCAGTACTTC.

V gene TRBV9 combines with J gene TRBJ2-7; no clear D gene. The CDR3 length is 13 residues. Germline V gene lookup returns CDR1 SGDLS and CDR2 YYNGEE. With 4 bases removed from V and 6 bases from J, the gap between germline ends came to 14 bases. The CDR3 region has the DNA TGTGCCAGCAGCCCACGGACGTTCTCCGAGCAGTACTTC. It encodes CASSPRTFSEQYF.

This clone showed up many times. The CDR3 loop reads CASTLPGPTYNEQFF. The DNA for the CDR3 is TGTGCCAGCACCCTACCGGGCCCAACCTACAATGAGCAGTTCTTC. The V gene is TRBV7-3, the J gene TRBJ2-1; D gene uncertain. This CDR3 spans 15 amino acids. Trimming cost V 7 bases and J 2 bases, with 15 bases left between them. Germline CDR1 is SGHTA and CDR2 is FQGTGA.

The gene calls are TRBV12-5 and TRBJ2-7, with 7 nucleotides matching TRBD2. V lost 3 bases to trimming and J lost 6 bases; unmatched junction nucleotides: 5. The germline gives CDR1 LGHNT, CDR2 FRNRAP. This CDR3 spans 13 amino acids. The CDR3 region has the DNA TGTGCTAGTGGTTTCGGCGGGAGCCGCGAGCAGTACTTC. Amino acids: CASGFGGSREQYF.

The chain employs TRBV14 and TRBJ2-6; D possibly corresponds to TRBD2 (5 bases). The germline V gene encodes CDR1 SGHDN and CDR2 FVKESK. V was shortened by 6 bases and J by 0 bases, with 12 bases between the two germline ends. CDR3 length: 16 residues. The CDR3, as DNA: TGTGCCAGCAGTGAATTGGACTTCTCTGGGGCCAACGTCCTGACTTTC. Residues: CASSELDFSGANVLTF.

The chain recombines TRBV11-1 with TRBJ2-1; TRBD1 or TRBD2 may be the D gene (6 bases each). CDR1 and CDR2 from the germline V gene are SGHAT and FQDESV (reference sequence). CDR3 size: 16 residues. V lost 5 bases, J lost 2 bases, and 16 bases lay in between. CDR3 sequence (DNA): TGTGCCAGCAGCAAAGTGGGGGGCTCAACCTACAATGAGCAGTTCTTC. Its translation is CASSKVGGSTYNEQFF.

This clone has at least ten counts. The sample carries other DNA sequences with the same CDR3. CDR3 coding DNA: TGTGCCAGCAGCCCAGGCCCCGGGGAAGACTATGGCTACACCTTC. Its protein product is CASSPGPGEDYGYTF. The rearrangement uses TRBV5-4 and TRBJ1-2, with D unclear. The CDR3 consists of 15 residues. Between the trimmed V and J ends, which lost 4 bases and 3 bases, there was a span of 16 bases. CDR1 is SGHNT and CDR2 is YYREEE in the germline V gene (reference sequence).